This T cell receptor (beta chain) was obtained from a study of cytomegalovirus exposure and HLA in healthy donors. There are 16 residues in the CDR3. The V gene lost 5 bases and the J gene lost 2 bases, with 19 bases spanning the gap. CDR1 is SEHNR, CDR2 FQNEAQ, per germline (reference sequence). This clone was observed once. This PCR relied on a set of 60 Vbeta primers and 13 Jbeta primers. TCRdb's copy holds only in-frame clones and misses some; the assay was immunoSEQ multiplex PCR. The sample includes around 200,000 clones, 65% to 80% of them seen just once. This sequence originates from a man aged 35 to 55 in good health and CMV-seronegative. The rearrangement joins TRBV7-9 to TRBJ2-7, with a tentative D call TRBD1 (6 bases). Material: PBMCs. CDR3 sequence reads: CASSGGRQVFTYEQYF. DNA of the CDR3: TGTGCCAGCAGCGGGGGTCGACAGGTCTTTACCTACGAGCAGTACTTC.